The rows below give T cell receptor beta chains drawn from one sample of a study of T cells after yellow fever vaccination. Using its own MiXCR run on the 5' RACE reads, TCRdb lists one record per CDR3 protein. The repertoire holds 510,000 or so distinct CDR3 sequences, with over 15% as singletons. The source was PBMCs, collected 15 days after the yellow fever booster vaccination. The receptor set was obtained from a young man who received the YFV17D yellow fever vaccine. CDR3s include the opening cysteine and the closing phenylalanine or tryptophan. The D gene is left open where the match is weak. Some rows mark clone size as missing; the rest say once, few, many or name a class of expanded clone.

clone_size cdr3_length j_call d_call v_call cdr3_nt cdr3_aa
few 16 TRBJ2-3 . TRBV24-1 TGTGCCACCAGTGATTCGGCGGCAGGATCTTTTGATACGCAGTATTTT CATSDSAAGSFDTQYF
. 15 TRBJ2-7 TRBD2 TRBV3-1 TGTGCCAGCAGCCAAGTTCGGCTAGCGGGAGCCGAGCAGTACTTC CASSQVRLAGAEQYF
. 17 TRBJ2-2 TRBD2 TRBV5-3 TGTGCCAGCAGCGTAGGGGGGACTAGCGGGCACACCGGGGAGCTGTTTTTT CASSVGGTSGHTGELFF
. 12 TRBJ2-1 . TRBV5-1 TGCGCCAGCAGCTTGGGGGAGGATGAGCAGTTCTTC CASSLGEDEQFF
. 15 TRBJ2-2 . TRBV5-6 TGTGCCAGCAGCTGGGGAGGCCGTAACACCGGGGAGCTGTTTTTT CASSWGGRNTGELFF
few 16 TRBJ2-1 TRBD2 TRBV2 TGTGCCAGCATGCTAGCGGGAGTAAGGTCCTACAATGAGCAGTTCTTC CASMLAGVRSYNEQFF
. 15 TRBJ2-1 . TRBV28 TGTGCCAGCAGTTTGACCCCACTAGACGGCAATGAGCAGTTCTTC CASSLTPLDGNEQFF
. 14 TRBJ2-3 TRBD2 TRBV2 TGTGCCAGCAAAGGGGAGCGGGAATCAAATACGCAGTATTTT CASKGERESNTQYF
few 15 TRBJ2-5 . TRBV29-1 TGCAGCGCTGGGGCAACCCCGGGACACGAAGAGACCCAGTACTTC CSAGATPGHEETQYF
many 15 TRBJ1-2 TRBD1 TRBV10-3 TGTGCCATCAGTGAGAGACGGGACAGCCACTATGGCTACACCTTC CAISERRDSHYGYTF
few 17 TRBJ2-1 . TRBV14 TGTGCCAGCAGCCAGGTCCGGATGGCCGAAGGACCCAATGAGCAGTTCTTC CASSQVRMAEGPNEQFF
few 13 TRBJ2-1 . TRBV20-1 TGCAGTGCTAGGGGCGTGGCGGACAATGAGCAGTTCTTC CSARGVADNEQFF
few 15 TRBJ2-3 . TRBV20-1 TGCAGTGCAAAACGAGCCACTGTTAGCACAGATACGCAGTATTTT CSAKRATVSTDTQYF
. 15 TRBJ2-1 TRBD2 TRBV29-1 TGCAGCGTTGACGGACTAGCGGGAGATTTCGATGAGCAGTTCTTC CSVDGLAGDFDEQFF
. 16 TRBJ1-1 . TRBV7-9 TGTGCCAGCAGCGCCCCGAATTCCGGGACGAACACTGAAGCTTTCTTT CASSAPNSGTNTEAFF
few 15 TRBJ1-1 . TRBV5-5 TGTGCCAGCAGCTTCGGGGGCCTCATGAACACTGAAGCTTTCTTT CASSFGGLMNTEAFF
few 14 TRBJ2-5 . TRBV9 TGTGCCAGCAGCGTAACCCCAAGCCAAGAGACCCAGTACTTC CASSVTPSQETQYF
many 12 TRBJ2-5 . TRBV5-1 TGCGCCAGCAGCTTGGGTGAGGAGACCCAGTACTTC CASSLGEETQYF
. 18 TRBJ1-4 . TRBV5-6 TGTGCCAGCAGCTTGGATAGGATCCAGGGCGCAACTAATGAAAAACTGTTTTTT CASSLDRIQGATNEKLFF
. 16 TRBJ2-5 . TRBV6-5 TGTGCCAGCAGTTACAGTAGGGGCACTCTAGCGGAGACCCAGTACTTC CASSYSRGTLAETQYF
few 16 TRBJ2-1 TRBD2 TRBV20-1 TGCAGTGCCCGAGAATACGGGAGGGCCTCTTACAATGAGCAGTTCTTC CSAREYGRASYNEQFF
few 15 TRBJ2-3 TRBD1 TRBV28 TGTGCCAGCAGTTCCCCCACAGGGGCCACAGATACGCAGTATTTT CASSSPTGATDTQYF
few 18 TRBJ2-6 TRBD1 TRBV29-1 TGCAGCGTCCAAACACTCGGAGGACAGGGCATTGGGGCCAACGTCCTGACTTTC CSVQTLGGQGIGANVLTF
few 13 TRBJ1-6 . TRBV29-1 TGCAGCGTTGCAGAGGGCAGGAATTCACCCCTCCACTTT CSVAEGRNSPLHF
few 15 TRBJ1-2 . TRBV6-5 TGTGCCAGCAGTTACTCGAGAATCGGATACTATGGCTACACCTTC CASSYSRIGYYGYTF
few 16 TRBJ2-3 . TRBV4-2 TGTGCCAGCAGCCAAGGGGGAACAGGAAGCACAGATACGCAGTATTTT CASSQGGTGSTDTQYF
. 16 TRBJ2-5 . TRBV15 TGTGCCACCAGCAGAACGCCTCAACGGTCGGAGGAGACCCAGTACTTC CATSRTPQRSEETQYF
. 19 TRBJ2-1 TRBD1 TRBV5-1 TGCGCCAGCAGGAGGGCAGGGGGTAGCTCCAACCCATCCTACAATGAGCAGTTCTTC CASRRAGGSSNPSYNEQFF
few 12 TRBJ2-7 . TRBV29-1 TGCAGCGTTGAAGATCGGGTGTACGAGCAGTACTTC CSVEDRVYEQYF
few 14 TRBJ1-4 . TRBV12-3/TRBV12-4 TGTGCCAGCAGTTTTTCCGGGCGAGACGGAAAACTGTTTTTT CASSFSGRDGKLFF